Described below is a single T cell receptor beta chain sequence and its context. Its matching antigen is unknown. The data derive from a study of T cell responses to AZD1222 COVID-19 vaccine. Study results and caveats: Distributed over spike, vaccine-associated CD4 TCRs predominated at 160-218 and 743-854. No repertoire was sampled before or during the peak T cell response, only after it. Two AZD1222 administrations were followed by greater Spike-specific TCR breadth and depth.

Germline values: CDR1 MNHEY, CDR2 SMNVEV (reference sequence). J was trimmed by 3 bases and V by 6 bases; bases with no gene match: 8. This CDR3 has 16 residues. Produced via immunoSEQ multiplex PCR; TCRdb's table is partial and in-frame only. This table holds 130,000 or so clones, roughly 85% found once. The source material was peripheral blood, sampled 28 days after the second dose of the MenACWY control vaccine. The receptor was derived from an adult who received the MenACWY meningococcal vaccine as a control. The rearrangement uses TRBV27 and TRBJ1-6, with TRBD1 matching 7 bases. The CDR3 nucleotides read TGTGCCAGCAGAGCGAGACAGGGTCGCTATAATTCACCCCTCCACTTT. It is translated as CASRARQGRYNSPLHF.